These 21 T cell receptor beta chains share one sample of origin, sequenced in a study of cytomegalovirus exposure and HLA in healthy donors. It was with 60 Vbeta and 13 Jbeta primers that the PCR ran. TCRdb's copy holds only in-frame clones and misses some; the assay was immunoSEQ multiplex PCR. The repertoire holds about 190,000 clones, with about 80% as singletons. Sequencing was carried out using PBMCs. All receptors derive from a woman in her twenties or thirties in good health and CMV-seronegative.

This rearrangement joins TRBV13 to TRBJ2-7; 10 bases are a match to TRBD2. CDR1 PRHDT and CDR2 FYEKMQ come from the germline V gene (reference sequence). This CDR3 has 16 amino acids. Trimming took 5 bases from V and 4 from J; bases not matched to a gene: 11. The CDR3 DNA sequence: TGTGCCAGCAGCGCCGGGACTAGCGCGTTCCCGTACGAGCAGTACTTC. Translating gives CASSAGTSAFPYEQYF.

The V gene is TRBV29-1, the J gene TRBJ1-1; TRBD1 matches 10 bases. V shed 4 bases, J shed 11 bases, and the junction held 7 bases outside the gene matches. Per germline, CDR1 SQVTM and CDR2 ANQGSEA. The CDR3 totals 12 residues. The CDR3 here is CSVGLPGQGAFF. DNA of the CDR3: TGCAGCGTTGGATTACCGGGACAGGGGGCTTTCTTT. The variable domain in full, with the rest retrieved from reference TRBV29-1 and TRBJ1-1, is SAVISQKPSRDICQRGTSLTIQCQVDSQVTMMFWYRQQPGQSLTLIATANQGSEATYESGFVIDKFPISRPNLTFSTLTVSNMSPEDSSIYLCSVGLPGQGAFFGQGTRLTVV.

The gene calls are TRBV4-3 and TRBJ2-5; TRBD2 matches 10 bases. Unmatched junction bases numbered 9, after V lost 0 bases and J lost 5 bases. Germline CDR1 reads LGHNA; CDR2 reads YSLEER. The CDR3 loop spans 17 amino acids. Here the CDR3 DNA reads TGCGCCAGCAGCCAAGAAATACCGGGACTAGCGTCTGAGACCCAGTACTTC. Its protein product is CASSQEIPGLASETQYF.

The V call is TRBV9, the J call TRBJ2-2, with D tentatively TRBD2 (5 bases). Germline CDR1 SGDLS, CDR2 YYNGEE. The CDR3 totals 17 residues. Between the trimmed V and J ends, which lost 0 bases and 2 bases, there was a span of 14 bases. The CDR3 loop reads CASSVVALAPNTGELFF. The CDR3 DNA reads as TGTGCCAGCAGCGTAGTAGCTTTAGCGCCCAACACCGGGGAGCTGTTTTTT.

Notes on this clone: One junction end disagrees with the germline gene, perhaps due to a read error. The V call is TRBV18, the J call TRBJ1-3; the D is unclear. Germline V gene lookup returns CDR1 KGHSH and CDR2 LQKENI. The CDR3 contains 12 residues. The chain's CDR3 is CASSPFEGAGDF. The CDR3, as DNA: TGTGCCAGCTCACCTTTCGAAGGCGCCGGGGATTTT.

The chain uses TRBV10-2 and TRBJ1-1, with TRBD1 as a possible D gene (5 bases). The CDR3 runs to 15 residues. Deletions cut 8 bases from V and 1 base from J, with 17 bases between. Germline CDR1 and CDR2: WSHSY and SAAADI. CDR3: CASYQDYGQNTEAFF. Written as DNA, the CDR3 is TGCGCCAGCTACCAGGACTACGGACAGAACACTGAAGCTTTCTTT.

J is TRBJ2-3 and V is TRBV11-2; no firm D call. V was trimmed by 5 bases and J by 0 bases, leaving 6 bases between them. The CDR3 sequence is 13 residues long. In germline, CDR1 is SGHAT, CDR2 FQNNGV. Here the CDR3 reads CASSPPSTDTQYF. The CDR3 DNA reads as TGTGCCAGCAGCCCTCCGAGCACAGATACGCAGTATTTT.

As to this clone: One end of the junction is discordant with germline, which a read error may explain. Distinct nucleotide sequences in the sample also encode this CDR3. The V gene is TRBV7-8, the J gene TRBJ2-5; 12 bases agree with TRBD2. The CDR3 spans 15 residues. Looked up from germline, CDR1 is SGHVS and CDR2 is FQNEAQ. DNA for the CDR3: TGTGCCAGTAGCTTAGGACTAGCGGGATCAGAGACCCAGTACTTC. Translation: CASSLGLAGSETQYF.

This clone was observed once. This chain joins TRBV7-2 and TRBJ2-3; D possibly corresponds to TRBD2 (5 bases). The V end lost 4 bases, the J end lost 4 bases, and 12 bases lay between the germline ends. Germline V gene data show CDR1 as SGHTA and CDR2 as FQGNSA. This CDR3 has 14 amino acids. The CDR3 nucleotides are TGTGCCAGCAGCTCCCCGGGATACGCAGATACGCAGTATTTT. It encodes CASSSPGYADTQYF.

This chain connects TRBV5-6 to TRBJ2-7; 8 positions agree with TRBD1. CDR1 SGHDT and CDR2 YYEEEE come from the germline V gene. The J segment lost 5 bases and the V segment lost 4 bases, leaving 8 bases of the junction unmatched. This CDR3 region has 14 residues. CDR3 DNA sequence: TGTGCCAGCAGCCCCGGACAGGGTATACACGAGCAGTACTTC. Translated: CASSPGQGIHEQYF.

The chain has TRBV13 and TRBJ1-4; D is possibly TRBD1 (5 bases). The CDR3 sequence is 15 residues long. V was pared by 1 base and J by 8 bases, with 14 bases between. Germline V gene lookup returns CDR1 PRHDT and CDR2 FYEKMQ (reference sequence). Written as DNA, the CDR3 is TGTGCCAGCAGCTTAGAGGCAGGTCAGGGAGAAAAACTGTTTTTT. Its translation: CASSLEAGQGEKLFF.

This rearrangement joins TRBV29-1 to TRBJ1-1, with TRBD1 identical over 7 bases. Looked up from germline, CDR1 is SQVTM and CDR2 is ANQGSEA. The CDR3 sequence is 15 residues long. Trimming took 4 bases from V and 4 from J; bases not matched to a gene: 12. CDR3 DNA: TGCAGCGTTGTGGGAGGACAGGATGAGAGCACTGAAGCTTTCTTT. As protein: CSVVGGQDESTEAFF.

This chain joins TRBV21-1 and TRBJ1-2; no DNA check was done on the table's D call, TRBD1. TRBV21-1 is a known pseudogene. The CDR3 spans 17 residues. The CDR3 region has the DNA TGTGCCAGCAGCAAAGAGAGGGCAGGGGGTGCTATCTATGGCTACACCTTC. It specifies CASSKERAGGAIYGYTF.

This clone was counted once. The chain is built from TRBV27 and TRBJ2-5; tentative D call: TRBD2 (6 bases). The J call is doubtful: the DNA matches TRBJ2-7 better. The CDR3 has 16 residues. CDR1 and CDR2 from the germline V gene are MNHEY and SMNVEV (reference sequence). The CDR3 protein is CASSFSGTNQVYEQYF. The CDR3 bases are TGTGCCAGCAGTTTTAGCGGAACCAATCAAGTCTACGAGCAGTACTTC.

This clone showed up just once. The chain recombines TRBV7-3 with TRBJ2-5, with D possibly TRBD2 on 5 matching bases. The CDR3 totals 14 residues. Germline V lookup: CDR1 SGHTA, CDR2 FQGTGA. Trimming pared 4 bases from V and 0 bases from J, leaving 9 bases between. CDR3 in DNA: TGTGCCAGCAGCTACGGAGGAAACCAAGAGACCCAGTACTTC. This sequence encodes CASSYGGNQETQYF.

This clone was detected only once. CDR3 nucleotide sequence: TGTGCCAGCAGTTTTTCCCAGTACGAGCAGTACTTC. This codes for CASSFSQYEQYF. The rearrangement joins TRBV25-1 to TRBJ2-7; D is unresolved. The CDR3 has 12 amino acids. Germline V lookup: CDR1 MGHDK, CDR2 SYGVNS. V was trimmed by 5 bases and J by 4 bases, leaving 9 bases between them.

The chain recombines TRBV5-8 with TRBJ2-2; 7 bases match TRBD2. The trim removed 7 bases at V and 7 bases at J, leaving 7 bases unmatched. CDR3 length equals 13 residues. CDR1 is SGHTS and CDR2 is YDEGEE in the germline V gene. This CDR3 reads CASPRPGGGELFF. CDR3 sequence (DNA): TGTGCCAGCCCTCGTCCGGGGGGCGGGGAGCTGTTTTTT.

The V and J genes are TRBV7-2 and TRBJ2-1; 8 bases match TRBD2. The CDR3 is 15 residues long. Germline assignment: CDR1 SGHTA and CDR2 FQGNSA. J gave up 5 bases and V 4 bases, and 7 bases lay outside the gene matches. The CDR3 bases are TGTGCCAGCAGCTCCGGGACTAGTTCTCACAATGAGCAGTTCTTC. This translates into CASSSGTSSHNEQFF.

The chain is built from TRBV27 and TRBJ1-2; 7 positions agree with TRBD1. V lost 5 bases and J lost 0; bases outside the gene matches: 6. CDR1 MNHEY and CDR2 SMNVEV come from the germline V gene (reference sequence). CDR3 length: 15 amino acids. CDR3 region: CASSLGTDPNYGYTF. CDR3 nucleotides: TGTGCCAGCAGTCTAGGGACAGACCCTAACTATGGCTACACCTTC.

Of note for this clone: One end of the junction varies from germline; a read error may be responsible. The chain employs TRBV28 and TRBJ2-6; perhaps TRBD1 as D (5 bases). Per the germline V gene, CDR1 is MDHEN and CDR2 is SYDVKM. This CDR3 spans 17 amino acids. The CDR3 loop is CASSRVWAASGANGLTF. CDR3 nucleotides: TGTGCCAGCAGTCGGGTCTGGGCGGCGTCTGGGGCCAACGGCCTGACTTTC.

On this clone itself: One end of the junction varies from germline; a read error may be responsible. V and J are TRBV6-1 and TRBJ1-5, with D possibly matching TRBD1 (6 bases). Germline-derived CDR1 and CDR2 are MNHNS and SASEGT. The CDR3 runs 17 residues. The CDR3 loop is CASSEASGTNSNQPQHF. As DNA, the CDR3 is TGTGCCAGCAGCGAAGCTTCCGGGACAAATAGCAATCAGCCCCAGCATTTT.